Shown below are 30 T cell receptor beta chains from a single sample sequenced in a study of blood T cell repertoires in COVID-19 (dated by TCRdb to about 2020). Library method: the immunoSEQ multiplex PCR assay. TCRdb provides this immuneACCESS table in a form limited to in-frame rearrangements. Some clones are lacking; in checked studies, under half of them reflect an unresolved V gene, and why the rest are absent is not known. The sample includes fewer than 350,000 clones, with about nine tenths observed a single time. Of the sample, 2% to 2.5% is held by the ten largest clones. Sequenced material: PBMCs or T cells enriched from blood (not recorded which). The receptors were sampled from a woman between 40 and 55 years old with acute COVID-19.

The chain employs TRBV27 and TRBJ1-2, with D tentatively TRBD1 (6 bases). V dropped 3 bases and J dropped 3 bases, with 8 bases sitting between them. The germline V gene encodes CDR1 MNHEY and CDR2 SMNVEV (reference sequence). The CDR3 has 13 residues. CDR3 DNA: TGTGCCAGCAGTTTTACAGGGTACTATGGCTACACCTTC. This encodes CASSFTGYYGYTF.

The V gene is TRBV29-1, the J gene TRBJ2-1; D perhaps matches TRBD1 (5 bases). The germline CDR1 and CDR2 sequences are SQVTM and ANQGSEA. V was pared by 4 bases and J by 8 bases, with 18 bases between. The CDR3 consists of 14 residues. DNA for the CDR3: TGCAGCGTTGTAGGCCCCCAAGGGGAAGATGAGCAGTTCTTC. It yields the protein CSVVGPQGEDEQFF.

This clone has just a few counts. CDR3 protein: CASSFSSGALSYNEQFF. In DNA, the CDR3 is TGTGCCAGCAGCTTCTCTAGCGGGGCCCTCTCCTACAATGAGCAGTTCTTC. The chain recombines TRBV7-8 with TRBJ2-1, with 9 bases matching TRBD2. In germline, CDR1 is SGHVS, CDR2 FQNEAQ. The CDR3 is 17 residues long. Trimming cost V 3 bases and J 0 bases; bases outside gene matches: 6.

The chain is built from TRBV30 and TRBJ1-2; D remains ambiguous. V dropped 2 bases and J dropped 8 bases, with 15 bases sitting between them. Germline lookup yields CDR1 GTSNPN and CDR2 SVGIG (reference sequence). The CDR3 loop spans 13 amino acids. The chain's CDR3 is CAWSLGRAQGYTF. Here the CDR3 DNA reads TGTGCCTGGAGTCTAGGGAGGGCACAGGGCTACACCTTC.

CDR3 coding DNA: TGTGCCAGCAGCTGGGCAGGACAGGGCTCCTACGAGCAGTACTTC. Translating gives CASSWAGQGSYEQYF. V and J are TRBV7-6 and TRBJ2-7, with TRBD1 matching over 8 bases. This CDR3 has 15 amino acids. The V segment lost 4 bases and the J segment 0 bases; nucleotides outside the gene matches: 5. Germline CDR1 and CDR2: SGHVS and FNYEAQ. Full variable domain (rest looked up from reference TRBV7-6 and TRBJ2-7): GAGVSQSPRYKVTKRGQDVALRCDPISGHVSLYWYRQALGQGPEFLTYFNYEAQQDKSGLPNDRFSAERPEGSISTLTIQRTEQRDSAMYRCASSWAGQGSYEQYFGPGTRLTVT.

This chain's CDR3 is CASPWVTPDTGELFF. CDR3 nucleotide sequence: TGTGCCAGCCCCTGGGTGACACCCGACACCGGGGAGCTGTTTTTT. This sequence joins TRBV7-9 and TRBJ2-2; D gene uncertain. The CDR3 consists of 15 residues. Germline V gene data show CDR1 as SEHNR and CDR2 as FQNEAQ (reference sequence). V was clipped by 8 bases and J by 3 bases, with 16 bases between them.

The V gene is TRBV20-1, the J gene TRBJ1-2; D call uncertain. Looked up from germline, CDR1 is DFQATT and CDR2 is SNEGSKA (reference sequence). V was cut by 0 bases and J by 6 bases, with 5 bases left in between. The CDR3 is 11 amino acids. The CDR3 loop is CSARDLNGYTF. CDR3 nucleotides: TGCAGTGCTAGAGATCTAAATGGCTACACCTTC.

The J gene is TRBJ1-2, the V gene TRBV9; TRBD1 might be the D (6 bases). CDR3 length: 14 amino acids. Trimming removed 0 bases at V and 8 bases at J, with 14 bases between. The germline gives CDR1 SGDLS, CDR2 YYNGEE. The CDR3 sequence: CASSVDHRVVGYTF. As DNA, the CDR3 is TGTGCCAGCAGCGTAGATCACAGGGTAGTGGGCTACACCTTC.

The chain carries TRBV5-8 and TRBJ2-3, with 10 bases aligning to TRBD1. The germline V gene has CDR1 SGHTS and CDR2 YDEGEE. The trim removed 5 bases at V and 3 bases at J, leaving 6 bases unmatched. The CDR3 is made up of 15 amino acids. The chain's CDR3 is CASRTTGGGTDTQYF. CDR3 bases: TGTGCCAGCAGAACGACAGGGGGCGGTACAGATACGCAGTATTTT.

The J gene is TRBJ2-5, the V gene TRBV18; TRBD1 aligns across 11 bases. V lost 6 bases to trimming and J lost 4 bases; unmatched junction nucleotides: 7. The CDR3 consists of 15 residues. The germline V gene encodes CDR1 KGHSH and CDR2 LQKENI. The CDR3 sequence is CASSYGQGARETQYF. CDR3 bases: TGTGCCAGCTCTTACGGACAGGGGGCACGAGAGACCCAGTACTTC.

The rearrangement uses TRBV7-2 and TRBJ2-7; D might be TRBD2 (6 bases). Trimming took off 5 bases at V and 3 bases at J, with 11 bases between the two ends. The V gene's germline CDR1 is SGHTA and CDR2 FQGNSA. The CDR3 is 13 residues long. This CDR3 is CASSVSGYYEQYF. The CDR3 region has the DNA TGTGCCAGCAGCGTGAGCGGGTACTACGAGCAGTACTTC.

The V call is TRBV20-1, the J call TRBJ1-2; no definite D call. The CDR3 loop spans 11 amino acids. CDR1 is DFQATT, CDR2 SNEGSKA, per germline (reference sequence). The V and J ends lost 1 base and 8 bases respectively, with 8 bases between them. CDR3: CSARALFGYTF. The CDR3 bases are TGCAGTGCTAGAGCTCTATTCGGCTACACCTTC.

This clone has only one observation. The chain links TRBV5-4 to TRBJ2-2; D gene uncertain. The CDR3 extends over 17 amino acids. Germline CDR1 is SGHNT and CDR2 is YYREEE (reference sequence). With 3 bases removed from V and 5 bases from J, the gap between germline ends came to 20 bases. CDR3 loop: CASSSSTAAVRTGELFF. Here the CDR3 DNA reads TGTGCCAGCAGCTCGTCCACGGCGGCCGTCCGGACCGGGGAGCTGTTTTTT.

The V and J genes are TRBV9 and TRBJ2-3; 13 bases are shared with TRBD2. The V segment lost 3 bases and the J segment 2 bases; nucleotides outside the gene matches: 3. CDR3 length: 16 amino acids. The germline CDR1 and CDR2 sequences are SGDLS and YYNGEE. As DNA, the CDR3 is TGTGCCAGCAGCGACACTAGCGGGGGGGCCACAGATACGCAGTATTTT. It encodes CASSDTSGGATDTQYF.

The chain links TRBV24-1 to TRBJ1-2; 9 nucleotides agree with TRBD1. V was pared by 2 bases and J by 8 bases, with 8 bases of the junction left unmatched. Germline lookup yields CDR1 KGHDR and CDR2 SFDVKD. The CDR3 spans 15 residues. This chain's CDR3 is CATSDSGTGPEGYTF. In DNA form, the CDR3 reads TGTGCCACCAGTGATTCCGGGACAGGGCCCGAGGGCTACACCTTC.

The chain carries TRBV6-2 or TRBV6-3 and TRBJ1-3; possibly TRBD1 for D (5 bases). The germline V and J ends were trimmed by 4 bases and 4 bases, with 11 bases remaining between them. The CDR3 is made up of 14 amino acids. Germline CDR1 is MNHEY and CDR2 is SVGEGT. The CDR3 region is CASSSPGRGNTIYF. In DNA, the CDR3 is TGTGCCAGCAGTTCTCCAGGGCGCGGAAACACCATATATTTT.

This clone was observed a few times. The gene calls are TRBV6-5 and TRBJ1-6, with D tentatively TRBD1 (6 bases). There are 15 residues in the CDR3. CDR1 and CDR2 (germline): MNHEY, SVGAGI. V lost 0 bases to trimming and J lost 10 bases, with 13 bases between them. CDR3 loop: CASSYSNRASSPLHF. CDR3 sequence (DNA): TGTGCCAGCAGTTACTCGAACAGGGCGTCCTCACCCCTCCACTTT.

J is TRBJ2-3 and V is TRBV7-3; D might be TRBD2 (6 bases). Germline CDR1 SGHTA, CDR2 FQGTGA. The CDR3 has 16 residues. Trimming left V 2 bases short and J 3 bases short, with 15 bases between. In DNA, the CDR3 is TGTGCCAGCAGCTTACGCCCGGGAGCGCAAACAGATACGCAGTATTTT. It encodes CASSLRPGAQTDTQYF.

The gene calls are TRBV19 and TRBJ2-2; TRBD2 matches at 8 bases. Germline V CDR1 and CDR2: LNHDA, SQIVND (reference sequence). V gave up 4 bases and J gave up 5 bases; unmatched junction bases: 9. The CDR3 totals 16 residues. In nucleotides, the CDR3 is TGTGCCAGTAGTACCGGACTAGCCAGAGGGACCGGGGAGCTGTTTTTT. It encodes CASSTGLARGTGELFF.

This chain joins TRBV12-5 and TRBJ1-3; 8 bases align to TRBD1. The ends lost 1 base at V and 0 bases at J; junction bases unmatched: 2. Looked up from germline, CDR1 is LGHNT and CDR2 is FRNRAP. The CDR3 loop spans 16 amino acids. CDR3 sequence: CASGLGTGSSGNTIYF. The CDR3 bases are TGTGCTAGTGGTTTGGGGACAGGGTCCTCTGGAAACACCATATATTTT. Based on the CDR3 plus reference TRBV12-5 and TRBJ1-3, the full variable domain is DARVTQTPRHKVTEMGQEVTMRCQPILGHNTVFWYRQTMMQGLELLAYFRNRAPLDDSGMPKDRFSAEMPDATLATLKIQPSEPRDSAVYFCASGLGTGSSGNTIYFGEGSWLTVV.

The rearrangement uses TRBV5-1 and TRBJ2-1; TRBD1 matches at 7 bases. CDR1 and CDR2 from the germline V gene are SGHRS and YFSETQ. V was clipped by 0 bases and J by 3 bases; unmatched bases: 9. CDR3 length equals 17 residues. In DNA, the CDR3 is TGCGCCAGCAGCTTGGGTCTTCGACAGGGAAGCTACAATGAGCAGTTCTTC. This sequence encodes CASSLGLRQGSYNEQFF.

The rearrangement uses TRBV11-2 and TRBJ1-2; 12 bases are a match to TRBD1. The CDR3 runs to 16 residues. J was trimmed by 6 bases and V by 4 bases; bases with no gene match: 9. Germline lookup yields CDR1 SGHAT and CDR2 FQNNGV. For the CDR3, the DNA is TGTGCCAGCAGCTCCCTCCGGGACAGGGGGCCGGATGGCTACACCTTC. This gives the protein CASSSLRDRGPDGYTF.

V is TRBV5-1 and J is TRBJ2-6; D might be TRBD1 (5 bases). Between the trimmed V and J ends, which lost 1 base and 0 bases, there was a span of 17 bases. CDR1 and CDR2 (germline): SGHRS, YFSETQ. CDR3 length equals 19 residues. Here the CDR3 reads CASSLSQGFSTSGANVLTF. The CDR3 nucleotides read TGCGCCAGCAGCTTGTCGCAGGGATTTAGTACCTCTGGGGCCAACGTCCTGACTTTC. Drawing the rest from reference TRBV5-1 and TRBJ2-6, the complete variable domain is KAGVTQTPRYLIKTRGQQVTLSCSPISGHRSVSWYQQTPGQGLQFLFEYFSETQRNKGNFPGRFSGRQFSNSRSEMNVSTLELGDSALYLCASSLSQGFSTSGANVLTFGAGSRLTVL.

V is TRBV27 and J is TRBJ2-2, with TRBD2 as a possible D gene (6 bases). This CDR3 spans 17 amino acids. Trimming shortened V by 4 bases and J by 0 bases, and 15 bases separated the two germline ends. Germline loops: CDR1 MNHEY, CDR2 SMNVEV (reference sequence). In DNA form, the CDR3 reads TGTGCCAGCAGTTCCATATGGGGGGATTCGAACACCGGGGAGCTGTTTTTT. Translated, it gives CASSSIWGDSNTGELFF.

The chain recombines TRBV7-2 with TRBJ1-2; 7 nucleotides match TRBD1. Trimming removed 5 bases from V and 8 bases from J; junction bases left unmatched: 8. Germline lookup yields CDR1 SGHTA and CDR2 FQGNSA. This CDR3 comprises 13 residues. As DNA, the CDR3 is TGTGCCAGCAGCCTTTCTTTGACAGGGGGCTACACCTTC. Its translation: CASSLSLTGGYTF. The whole variable domain, filled in from reference TRBV7-2 and TRBJ1-2, reads GAGVSQSPSNKVTEKGKDVELRCDPISGHTALYWYRQSLGQGLEFLIYFQGNSAPDKSGLPSDRFSAERTGGSVSTLTIQRTQQEDSAVYLCASSLSLTGGYTFGSGTRLTVV.

The gene calls are TRBV7-2 and TRBJ1-2; maybe TRBD1 (6 bases). The CDR3 sequence is 13 residues long. Germline V lookup: CDR1 SGHTA, CDR2 FQGNSA. The V end was cut by 3 bases, the J end by 4 bases, with 9 bases between. CDR3: CASSLDRAYGYTF. The CDR3 DNA sequence: TGTGCCAGCAGCTTGGACAGAGCCTATGGCTACACCTTC.

This chain uses TRBV4-2 with TRBJ2-1, with 9 bases lining up with TRBD2. Germline CDR1 reads LGHNA; CDR2 reads YNFKEQ. This CDR3 comprises 17 residues. The V segment lost 5 bases and the J segment 0 bases; nucleotides outside the gene matches: 8. The CDR3, as DNA: TGTGCCAGCAGCAAAAGAATTAGCGGGAGCTCCTACAATGAGCAGTTCTTC. It codes for CASSKRISGSSYNEQFF.

The V and J genes are TRBV5-1 and TRBJ1-1; D gene unclear. Trimming shortened V by 4 bases and J by 7 bases, and 11 bases separated the two germline ends. Germline V CDR1 and CDR2: SGHRS, YFSETQ. The CDR3 is 12 amino acids. For the CDR3, the DNA is TGCGCCAGCAGCCTGAGCTCAAGTGAAGCTTTCTTT. Its protein product is CASSLSSSEAFF.

The chain is built from TRBV13 and TRBJ2-1; TRBD2 aligns across 12 bases. The ends lost 4 bases at V and 4 bases at J; junction bases unmatched: 5. The CDR3 covers 16 residues. The germline V gene has CDR1 PRHDT and CDR2 FYEKMQ (reference sequence). Here the CDR3 reads CASSSRTSGVYNEQFF. CDR3 bases: TGTGCCAGCAGCTCCAGGACTAGCGGGGTTTACAATGAGCAGTTCTTC. Combining the CDR3 with reference TRBV13 and TRBJ2-1 gives the whole variable domain AAGVIQSPRHLIKEKRETATLKCYPIPRHDTVYWYQQGPGQDPQFLISFYEKMQSDKGSIPDRFSAQQFSDYHSELNMSSLELGDSALYFCASSSRTSGVYNEQFFGPGTRLTVL.

The CDR3 sequence: CASSYIDRTPYGYTF. The DNA for the CDR3 is TGTGCCAGCAGTTACATAGACAGGACCCCCTATGGCTACACCTTC. The chain links TRBV6-2 or TRBV6-3 to TRBJ1-2, with TRBD1 as a possible D gene (6 bases). Germline CDR1 is MNHEY and CDR2 is SVGEGT. Trimming stripped 2 bases from V and 4 bases from J, with 14 bases between. CDR3 size: 15 residues.